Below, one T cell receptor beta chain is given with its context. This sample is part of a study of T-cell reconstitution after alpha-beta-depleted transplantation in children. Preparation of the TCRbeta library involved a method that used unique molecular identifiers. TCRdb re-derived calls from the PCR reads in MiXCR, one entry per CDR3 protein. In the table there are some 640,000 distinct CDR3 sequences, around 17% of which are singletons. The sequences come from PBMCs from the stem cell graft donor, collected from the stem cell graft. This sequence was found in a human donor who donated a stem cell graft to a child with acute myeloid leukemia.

The DNA for the CDR3 is TGTGCCAGCAGCTTAAAGCAGGGGACTGAAGCTTTCTTT. This translates into CASSLKQGTEAFF. V usage is TRBV7-2 and J usage is TRBJ1-1; TRBD1 might be the D (6 bases). From germline, CDR1 is SGHTA and CDR2 FQGNSA. The CDR3 has 13 residues. The V end was cut by 2 bases, the J end by 5 bases, with 9 bases between.